What follows describes a single T cell receptor beta chain. The target antigen is unknown. As processed by the authors: Researchers built a distant-metastasis classifier for papillary thyroid cancer that drew on CDR3 differences across clinicopathological groups. Using MiXCR, TCRdb re-called clones from the PCR reads. The V and J calls were not made by the authors but by TCRdb's processing. Of more than 10,000 clones listed, about 32% are singletons. This sample is part of a study of metastatic and nonmetastatic thyroid tumors. Study-wide results and limits: In both blood and tumor samples, TCR beta diversity was reported significantly higher for malignant than benign nodules.

The CDR3 length is 12 residues. Trimming pared 2 bases from V and 4 bases from J, leaving 9 bases between. The V gene's germline CDR1 is DFQATT and CDR2 SNEGSKA (reference sequence). Not a single patient had been given any form of treatment at any point before undergoing thyroid surgery. This clonotype was obtained from a male donor with papillary thyroid cancer or a benign thyroid nodule (not recorded which). Some clones in this sample may be carry-over from other donors' samples. The chain recombines TRBV20-1 with TRBJ2-7, with D uncertain. What was sequenced was tumor tissue. The CDR3: CSARLDGYEQYF. For the CDR3, the DNA is TGCAGTGCTAGACTAGATGGTTACGAGCAGTACTTC.